The 11 T cell receptor beta chains listed next were all sequenced from one sample in a study of Ad26.COV2.S vaccination and SARS-CoV-2 variants. Treatment of the sample: 15 to 20 received Ad26.COV2.S at low or high dose, single or two shots; 5 received placebo; per-sample allocation not given. Following the first vaccine or placebo injection, samples were taken on day 63. Measured with immunoSEQ multiplex PCR; TCRdb has only the in-frame clones, and not every one. The sample consists of around 300,000 clones, around 89% of them appearing once. The starting material was peripheral blood, obtained in a trial of Ad26.COV2.S vaccine versus placebo. The receptors originated from a person aged 18-65 years who received the Ad26.COV2.S COVID-19 vaccine or a placebo.

The genes are TRBV27 and TRBJ2-3; TRBD2 aligns across 10 bases. The CDR3 contains 16 residues. V shed 2 bases, J shed 4 bases, and the junction held 6 bases outside the gene matches. Germline values: CDR1 MNHEY, CDR2 SMNVEV (reference sequence). CDR3 region: CASSLVAGGVADTQYF. The CDR3 DNA reads TGTGCCAGCAGTTTAGTAGCGGGAGGAGTCGCAGATACGCAGTATTTT.

The count of this clone is one. This chain connects TRBV6-6 to TRBJ2-7, with unresolved D. V was clipped by 7 bases and J by 5 bases, with 12 bases between them. The CDR3 sequence is 12 residues long. The V gene's germline CDR1 is MNHNY and CDR2 SVGAGI (reference sequence). CDR3 sequence reads: CASKTARDEQYF. The CDR3 DNA reads as TGTGCCAGCAAAACGGCTAGGGACGAGCAGTACTTC.

The genes are TRBV19 and TRBJ1-1, with a weak D call TRBD1 (5 bases). Germline V gene data show CDR1 as LNHDA and CDR2 as SQIVND (reference sequence). The CDR3 is 13 residues long. Trimming shortened V by 4 bases and J by 4 bases, and 10 bases separated the two germline ends. CDR3 sequence: CASSTQGFTEAFF. The CDR3, as DNA: TGTGCCAGTAGTACCCAGGGCTTCACTGAAGCTTTCTTT.

The chain couples TRBV5-4 to TRBJ1-4; D perhaps matches TRBD1 (6 bases). V was pared by 10 bases and J by 10 bases, with 20 bases between. The CDR3 length is 13 residues. From germline, CDR1 is SGHNT and CDR2 YYREEE (reference sequence). This CDR3 reads CAGQEQGGGKLFF. Written as DNA, the CDR3 is TGTGCCGGCCAAGAACAGGGTGGGGGAAAACTGTTTTTT.

V and J are TRBV7-3 and TRBJ2-3, with 8 bases matching TRBD1. Per germline, CDR1 SGHTA and CDR2 FQGTGA. Trimming at V came to 3 bases and at J to 4 bases, leaving 6 bases not matched to a gene. CDR3 length: 15 residues. The CDR3 region is CASSLGSGGPDTQYF. CDR3 bases: TGTGCCAGCAGCTTGGGGTCAGGGGGCCCAGATACGCAGTATTTT.

CDR3: CASSFAATYEQYF. The CDR3 coding sequence is TGTGCCAGCAGTTTTGCCGCGACCTACGAGCAGTACTTC. The chain employs TRBV27 and TRBJ2-7, with D hard to call. Germline lookup yields CDR1 MNHEY and CDR2 SMNVEV (reference sequence). V dropped 3 bases and J dropped 2 bases, with 8 bases sitting between them. The CDR3 loop spans 13 amino acids.

The V call is TRBV7-7, the J call TRBJ2-1, with 10 bases that match TRBD1. V dropped 6 bases and J dropped 10; count of bases not matched to a gene: 9. This CDR3 has 14 amino acids. Germline V lookup: CDR1 SSHAT, CDR2 FNYEAQ (reference sequence). The CDR3, as DNA: TGTGCCAGCAGTCCTTCGACAGGGGGCTTGGAGCAGTTCTTC. Translation gives CASSPSTGGLEQFF.

The rearrangement uses TRBV19 and TRBJ2-2, with TRBD2 identical over 16 bases. Germline V gene lookup returns CDR1 LNHDA and CDR2 SQIVND (reference sequence). The V segment lost 6 bases and the J segment 6 bases; nucleotides outside the gene matches: 13. This CDR3 region has 19 residues. CDR3 sequence (DNA): TGTGCCAGTAGCCCCGTTGGGTCCGGGACTAGCGGGAGGGCCGGGGAGCTGTTTTTT. Its translation: CASSPVGSGTSGRAGELFF.

The chain carries TRBV19 and TRBJ2-1; weak D call: TRBD2 (6 bases). CDR3 length: 15 amino acids. V was shortened by 4 bases and J by 9 bases, with 19 bases between the two germline ends. Per the germline V gene, CDR1 is LNHDA and CDR2 is SQIVND (reference sequence). In DNA, the CDR3 is TGTGCCAGTAGTACGCGTCCGGGACTGGGGACTGAGCAGTTCTTC. Translating it yields CASSTRPGLGTEQFF.

The gene calls are TRBV19 and TRBJ2-7; 7 bases are shared with TRBD1. Per germline, CDR1 LNHDA and CDR2 SQIVND (reference sequence). The V and J ends lost 4 bases and 3 bases, in that order; junction bases with no gene match: 6. CDR3 length: 14 amino acids. The DNA of the CDR3 is TGTGCCAGTAGTACTTCCGGGACAGACTACGAGCAGTACTTC. Amino acid sequence: CASSTSGTDYEQYF.

The CDR3 DNA follows: TGTGCCAGCAGTTCCAGTTCAGGGGGCAGTGATGGCTACACCTTC. This sequence encodes CASSSSSGGSDGYTF. The chain carries TRBV6-6 and TRBJ1-2; 8 bases match TRBD1. Germline CDR1 and CDR2: MNHNY and SVGAGI (reference sequence). Unmatched junction bases numbered 10, after V lost 4 bases and J lost 6 bases. The CDR3 runs to 15 residues.